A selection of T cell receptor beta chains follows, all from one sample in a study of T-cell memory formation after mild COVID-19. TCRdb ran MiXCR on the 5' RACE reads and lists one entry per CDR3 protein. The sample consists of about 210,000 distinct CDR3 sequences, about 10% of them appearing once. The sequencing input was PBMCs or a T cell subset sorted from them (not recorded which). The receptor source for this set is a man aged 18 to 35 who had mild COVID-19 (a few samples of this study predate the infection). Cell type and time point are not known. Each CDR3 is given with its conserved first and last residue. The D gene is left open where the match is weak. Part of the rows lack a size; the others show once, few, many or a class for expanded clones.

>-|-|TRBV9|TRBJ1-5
CASSVGTSQPQHF
TGTGCCAGCAGCGTGGGCACCTCCCAGCCCCAGCATTTT
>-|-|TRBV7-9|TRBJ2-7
CASSQRPYEQYF
TGTGCCAGCAGCCAACGGCCCTACGAGCAGTACTTC
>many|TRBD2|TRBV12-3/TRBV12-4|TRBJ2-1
CASSLPTGTMEFF
TGTGCCAGCAGTCTCCCGACCGGGACTATGGAGTTCTTC
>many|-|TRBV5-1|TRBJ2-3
CASRENRNTDTQYF
TGCGCCAGCAGGGAGAACAGGAACACAGATACGCAGTATTTT
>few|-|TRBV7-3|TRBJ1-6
CASSLTTDSPLHF
TGTGCCAGCAGCTTAACCACGGATTCACCCCTCCACTTT
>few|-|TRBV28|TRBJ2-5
CASSWDSLLSGTQYF
TGTGCCAGCAGTTGGGACTCCCTGTTATCAGGGACCCAGTACTTC
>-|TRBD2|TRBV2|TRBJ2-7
CASSATAGEQYF
TGTGCCAGCAGTGCGACAGCGGGGGAGCAGTACTTC
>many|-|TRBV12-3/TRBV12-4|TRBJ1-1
CASSLRPTTAEAFF
TGTGCCAGCAGTCTCAGACCTACGACAGCGGAAGCTTTCTTT
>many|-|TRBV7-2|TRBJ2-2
CASSRVAWNTGELFF
TGTGCCAGCAGCCGAGTAGCGTGGAACACCGGGGAGCTGTTTTTT
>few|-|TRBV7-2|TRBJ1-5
CASSFGDYSNQPQHF
TGTGCCAGCAGCTTTGGGGACTATAGCAATCAGCCCCAGCATTTT
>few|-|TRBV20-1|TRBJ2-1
CSAPDRLGYNEQFF
TGCAGTGCTCCAGACAGGTTGGGGTACAATGAGCAGTTCTTC
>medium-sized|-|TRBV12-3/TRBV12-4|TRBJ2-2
CASTPNTGELFF
TGTGCCAGCACCCCCAACACCGGGGAGCTGTTTTTT
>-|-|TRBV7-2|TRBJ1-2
CASSRSGQGLSGYTF
TGTGCCAGCAGCCGTTCTGGGCAGGGGCTCTCCGGCTACACCTTC
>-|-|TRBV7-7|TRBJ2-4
CASMERPLNF
TGTGCCAGCATGGAGCGTCCGCTGAACTTC
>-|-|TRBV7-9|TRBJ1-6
CASSPRNNSPLHF
TGTGCCAGCTCCCCCAGGAATAATTCACCCCTCCACTTT
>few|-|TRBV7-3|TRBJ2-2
CASSPLANTGELFF
TGTGCCAGCAGCCCTCTTGCGAACACCGGGGAGCTGTTTTTT
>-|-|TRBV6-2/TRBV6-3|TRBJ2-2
CASSYVRGGTGELFF
TGTGCCAGCAGTTACGTCAGGGGAGGCACCGGGGAGCTGTTTTTT
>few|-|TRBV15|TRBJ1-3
CATSRDSQVGNTIYF
TGTGCCACCAGCAGAGATAGCCAGGTCGGAAACACCATATATTTT
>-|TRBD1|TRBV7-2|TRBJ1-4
CASSGRRGGEKLFF
TGTGCCAGCAGCGGTAGACGAGGGGGCGAAAAACTGTTTTTT
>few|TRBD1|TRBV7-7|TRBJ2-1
CASSPGDRVVNEQFF
TGTGCCAGCAGCCCCGGCGACAGGGTAGTCAATGAGCAGTTCTTC